The 17 T cell receptor beta chains below come from one sample, sequenced in a study of blood T cell repertoires in COVID-19. Sequencing was performed with immunoSEQ multiplex PCR; in TCRdb, only in-frame clones are kept and a portion is missing. The table records some 250,000 clones, approximately 82% of them present only once. Sequencing was done on a sample of PBMCs or T cells enriched from blood (not recorded which). The receptors here all came from a man in his forties who had recovered from COVID-19.

The rearrangement links TRBV7-9 to TRBJ1-1; no firm D call. Germline CDR1 reads SEHNR; CDR2 reads FQNEAQ (reference sequence). The CDR3 is 11 residues long. The ends were cut back, 3 bases at V and 10 bases at J, with 9 bases in the middle. The CDR3 region has the DNA TGTGCCAGCAGCTTGGATCAGGTAGCTTTCTTT. Its translation: CASSLDQVAFF.

This clone has at least ten counts. The rearrangement joins TRBV4-3 to TRBJ1-2; D gene ambiguous. CDR1 is LGHNA, CDR2 YSLEER, per germline. Between the trimmed V and J ends, which lost 5 bases and 3 bases, there was a span of 10 bases. The length of the CDR3 is 13 residues. The chain's CDR3 is CASSKGDYYGYTF. In DNA form, the CDR3 reads TGCGCCAGCAGCAAGGGAGACTACTATGGCTACACCTTC.

This chain connects TRBV2 to TRBJ2-1; D is possibly TRBD1 (6 bases). The CDR3 length is 16 residues. Germline V gene data show CDR1 as SNHLY and CDR2 as FYNNEI. Trimming cost V 4 bases and J 3 bases, with 16 bases left between them. The chain's CDR3 is CASSVSLGRGYNEQFF. The CDR3 bases are TGTGCCAGCAGTGTTAGTTTGGGCAGGGGCTACAATGAGCAGTTCTTC.

The CDR3 sequence is CASSESGRVRSEQYF. The CDR3 region has the DNA TGCGCCAGCAGTGAGTCGGGGAGGGTGCGGAGTGAGCAGTACTTC. This sequence joins TRBV10-1 and TRBJ2-7; 7 positions agree with TRBD2. CDR1 is WNHNN, CDR2 SYGVQD, per germline (reference sequence). The CDR3 runs to 15 residues. V lost 0 bases to trimming and J lost 7 bases; unmatched junction nucleotides: 9.

The rearrangement uses TRBV7-2 and TRBJ1-1; D call uncertain. This CDR3 is 13 amino acids long. Trimming removed 0 bases at V and 4 bases at J, with 6 bases between. Germline lookup yields CDR1 SGHTA and CDR2 FQGNSA. CDR3 sequence: CASSLARGTEAFF. As DNA, the CDR3 is TGTGCCAGCAGCTTAGCCCGGGGCACTGAAGCTTTCTTT.

This sequence joins TRBV9 and TRBJ2-1; TRBD2 might be the D (5 bases). From germline, CDR1 is SGDLS and CDR2 YYNGEE. This CDR3 contains 13 residues. Trimming pared 2 bases from V and 8 bases from J, leaving 11 bases between. The CDR3 region is CASSVWGEDEQFF. The CDR3 DNA reads as TGTGCCAGCAGCGTCTGGGGAGAGGATGAGCAGTTCTTC. Variable domain in full (rest from reference TRBV9 and TRBJ2-1): DSGVTQTPKHLITATGQRVTLRCSPRSGDLSVYWYQQSLDQGLQFLIQYYNGEERAKGNILERFSAQQFPDLHSELNLSSLELGDSALYFCASSVWGEDEQFFGPGTRLTVL.

This clone was seen a single time. J is TRBJ1-1 and V is TRBV2; 7 bases fit TRBD1. CDR1 is SNHLY and CDR2 is FYNNEI in the germline V gene. V was pared by 7 bases and J by 1 base, with 9 bases of the junction left unmatched. This CDR3 has 15 amino acids. DNA for the CDR3: TGTGCCAGCACCAAGACAGGGCAGAGGAACACTGAAGCTTTCTTT. Translated: CASTKTGQRNTEAFF. Variable domain in full (rest from reference TRBV2 and TRBJ1-1): EPEVTQTPSHQVTQMGQEVILRCVPISNHLYFYWYRQILGQKVEFLVSFYNNEISEKSEIFDDQFSVERPDGSNFTLKIRSTKLEDSAMYFCASTKTGQRNTEAFFGQGTRLTVV.

The chain employs TRBV30 and TRBJ2-5; D is perhaps TRBD2 (6 bases). The CDR3 covers 14 residues. V was shortened by 3 bases and J by 9 bases, with 20 bases between the two germline ends. Germline lookup yields CDR1 GTSNPN and CDR2 SVGIG (reference sequence). Here the CDR3 DNA reads TGTGCCTGGAGCCTAACGGCGGGGCTGGGGTCCCAGTACTTC. It codes for CAWSLTAGLGSQYF.

This clone has just a few counts. V gene TRBV9 combines with J gene TRBJ1-5, with D uncertain. Germline assignment: CDR1 SGDLS and CDR2 YYNGEE. V lost 1 base, J lost 7 bases, and 9 bases lay in between. The CDR3 runs to 13 residues. CDR3 nucleotide sequence: TGTGCCAGCAGCGTAAGTGGTGAGCAGCCCCAGCATTTT. As protein: CASSVSGEQPQHF.

J is TRBJ1-5 and V is TRBV7-2; D gene uncertain. This CDR3 has 15 residues. The ends were cut back, 2 bases at V and 2 bases at J, with 10 bases in the middle. CDR1 SGHTA and CDR2 FQGNSA come from the germline V gene. The chain's CDR3 is CASSLLGGGNQPQHF. The CDR3 coding sequence is TGTGCCAGCAGCTTATTAGGTGGAGGCAATCAGCCCCAGCATTTT.

The CDR3 nucleotides are TGTGCCAGCAGCCTGGGGCATTCCTCTGGAAACACCATATATTTT. Translation gives CASSLGHSSGNTIYF. The genes are TRBV5-8 and TRBJ1-3; TRBD1 might be the D (5 bases). V dropped 4 bases and J dropped 0 bases, with 11 bases sitting between them. The CDR3 length is 15 residues. Germline-derived CDR1 and CDR2 are SGHTS and YDEGEE.

The V call is TRBV6-5, the J call TRBJ1-1; the D is unclear. V dropped 2 bases and J dropped 1 base, with 11 bases sitting between them. The CDR3 totals 15 residues. The germline V gene has CDR1 MNHEY and CDR2 SVGAGI. As DNA, the CDR3 is TGTGCCAGCAGTTACCGAATAACAGCGAACACTGAAGCTTTCTTT. This gives the protein CASSYRITANTEAFF.

The genes are TRBV30 and TRBJ1-6; possibly TRBD1 for D (6 bases). CDR1 is GTSNPN, CDR2 SVGIG, per germline (reference sequence). The CDR3 runs to 13 residues. The germline V and J ends were trimmed by 7 bases and 4 bases, with 11 bases remaining between them. In DNA form, the CDR3 reads TGTGCCTCGCAACAGGGATATAATTCACCCCTCCACTTT. Protein product: CASQQGYNSPLHF.

This chain links TRBV3-1 (or the pseudogene TRBV3-2) with TRBJ2-1; 14 bases are a match to TRBD2. The CDR3 spans 17 residues. CDR1 is LGHDT and CDR2 is YNNKEL in the germline V gene (reference sequence). The V and J ends lost 3 bases and 7 bases, in that order; junction bases with no gene match: 8. The CDR3 protein is CASSQVLTSGRGNEQFF. The CDR3, as DNA: TGTGCCAGCAGCCAGGTCTTGACTAGCGGGAGGGGAAATGAGCAGTTCTTC.

The chain recombines TRBV14 with TRBJ2-5; 9 bases line up with TRBD1. The length of the CDR3 is 15 residues. With 4 bases clipped from V and 3 bases from J, the junction kept 6 bases outside the gene matches. CDR1 SGHDN and CDR2 FVKESK come from the germline V gene. The CDR3 here is CASSLQGAGKETQYF. CDR3 DNA sequence: TGTGCCAGCAGCCTACAGGGGGCGGGGAAAGAGACCCAGTACTTC. Variable domain in full (rest from reference TRBV14 and TRBJ2-5): EAGVTQFPSHSVIEKGQTVTLRCDPISGHDNLYWYRRVMGKEIKFLLHFVKESKQDESGMPNNRFLAERTGGTYSTLKVQPAELEDSGVYFCASSLQGAGKETQYFGPGTRLLVL.

The chain joins TRBV27 to TRBJ2-3; weak D call: TRBD1 (6 bases). Trimming cost V 4 bases and J 8 bases, with 16 bases left between them. The CDR3 consists of 14 residues. Germline V CDR1 and CDR2: MNHEY, SMNVEV (reference sequence). In nucleotides, the CDR3 is TGTGCCAGCAGTTCTACAGGGTTGGTGGGTACGCAGTATTTT. It encodes CASSSTGLVGTQYF.

V and J are TRBV12-3 or TRBV12-4 and TRBJ1-3; D gene unclear. CDR3 length: 12 residues. Trimming pared 4 bases from V and 2 bases from J, leaving 3 bases between. CDR3 region: CASSSAGNTIYF. Here the CDR3 DNA reads TGTGCCAGCAGTTCGGCTGGAAACACCATATATTTT.